This TCR beta chain was sequenced during a study of T-cell reconstitution after alpha-beta-depleted transplantation in children. Comment on this clonotype: Its target is not known.

V trimming: 6 bases; J trimming: 5 bases; junction bases outside the gene matches: 12. The germline CDR1 and CDR2 sequences are DFQATT and SNEGSKA (reference sequence). There are 15 residues in the CDR3. It was with unique molecular identifiers that the TCRbeta library was prepared. Each CDR3 protein gets one entry after TCRdb re-called the PCR reads with MiXCR. The sample contains about 580,000 distinct CDR3 sequences, 20% to 25% of which appear only once. The study, taken as a whole, reports: There were reportedly several hundred expanded graft clones from which alpha-beta T cells came about two months after transplant. T-cell counts and diversity were attributed mostly to newly produced T cells one year after transplant.

The chain links TRBV20-1 to TRBJ2-1; 8 bases align to TRBD1. The material sequenced was PBMCs, mostly from graft donor cells, taken 360 days after TCRalphabeta/CD19-depleted stem cell transplant. The clonotype was recovered from a boy in the first two years of life who had a stem cell transplant for acute myeloid leukemia, so the T cells may come from the graft donor. In DNA, the CDR3 is TGCAGTGCCTATGACACAGGGGGTTATAACAATGAGCAGTTCTTC. Its protein is CSAYDTGGYNNEQFF.